This TCR beta chain is drawn from a study of a mutant IDH1 vaccine in newly diagnosed glioma. Study overall: Patients received vaccination from 4-6 weeks after radiotherapy alone, or with temozolomide cycles. Radiotherapy, temozolomide, or both had been given previously, and both were given to most.

Time point denoted: week 5, during vaccination. Every single dose of the vaccine, 300 ug of mutant IDH1 20-mer peptide, came with topical imiquimod. New IDH1-mutant, ATRX-lost WHO grade 3 or 4 astrocytomas occurred in donors. A word on this clone: The antigen remains unidentified.

The method was immunoSEQ multiplex PCR; TCRdb's version includes in-frame clones alone and lacks a portion of them. Among over 50,000 clones listed, more than 80% were seen once. V lost 4 bases to trimming and J lost 6 bases; unmatched junction nucleotides: 6. The CDR3 sequence is 15 residues long. The germline V gene encodes CDR1 SGHNT and CDR2 YYREEE (reference sequence). This material consisted of PBMCs, taken from a glioma patient whose treatment included an IDH1 peptide vaccine. The TCR sequence derives from a woman aged 40 to 50 with glioma. The J gene is TRBJ2-1, the V gene TRBV5-4; TRBD2 matches at 11 bases. Here the CDR3 DNA reads TGTGCCAGCAGCCCGCTAGCGGGGGGTGGCAATGAGCAGTTCTTC. It specifies CASSPLAGGGNEQFF.